The 25 T cell receptor beta chains reported below all come from one sample, sequenced in a study of blood T cells in healthy people across ages (dated by TCRdb to between 2014 and 2017). The method was 5' RACE. Sequenced on an Illumina HiSeq 2500. A second about 7 to 12 cycle PCR used a sample-barcoded 5' primer and a J-beta primer mix. The raw public data were reprocessed by TCRdb itself: fastp quality trimming at Q25, MiXCR clonotype calling, in-frame beta chains only. For every CDR3 protein sequence, its rows merge into one entry that carries the most common genes and DNA. The sample table contains about 1.7 million distinct CDR3 sequences; only one count was recorded for roughly 28% of them. The ten largest clones add up to about 7.7% of the sample. The specimen sequenced was blood. These TCRs come from a woman in her thirties in good health.

The V and J genes are TRBV12-3 or TRBV12-4 and TRBJ1-5; D uncertain. The CDR3 covers 12 residues. With 7 bases removed from V and 12 bases from J, the gap between germline ends came to 16 bases. The CDR3 DNA is TGTGCCAGCAAATACGGAGAGACTATCCAGCATTTT. This codes for CASKYGETIQHF.

The chain employs TRBV6-1 and TRBJ1-1; tentatively, D is TRBD1 (6 bases). Trimming removed 7 bases from V and 7 bases from J, with 10 bases in between. The CDR3 extends over 11 amino acids. Per germline, CDR1 MNHNS and CDR2 SASEGT. The CDR3 loop reads CASKEGGEAFF. The CDR3 bases are TGTGCCAGCAAGGAAGGGGGTGAAGCTTTCTTT.

This clonotype was counted between two and nine times. J is TRBJ2-7 and V is TRBV5-1, with 9 nucleotides matching TRBD1. The V gene end was trimmed by 4 bases and the J gene end by 5 bases; junction bases not matched to a gene: 13. In germline, CDR1 is SGHRS, CDR2 YFSETQ. The CDR3 is 16 residues long. CDR3: CASSHTTGTGTHEQYF. Written as DNA, the CDR3 is TGCGCCAGCAGCCACACGACCGGGACAGGGACCCACGAGCAGTACTTC.

The sample holds a few counts of this clonotype. The chain combines TRBV5-5 with TRBJ1-2; TRBD1 might be the D (5 bases). The CDR3 contains 13 residues. Trimming took off 2 bases at V and 5 bases at J, with 10 bases between the two ends. Germline-derived CDR1 and CDR2 are SGHKS and YYEKEE (reference sequence). The DNA of the CDR3 is TGTGCCAGCAGCTTCGGGACCCCTTATGGCTACACCTTC. Protein sequence: CASSFGTPYGYTF. Full variable domain (missing parts from reference TRBV5-5 and TRBJ1-2): DAGVTQSPTHLIKTRGQQVTLRCSPISGHKSVSWYQQVLGQGPQFIFQYYEKEERGRGNFPDRFSARQFPNYSSELNVNALLLGDSALYLCASSFGTPYGYTFGSGTRLTVV.

J is TRBJ2-1 and V is TRBV5-1, with no clear D. V was cut by 3 bases and J by 7 bases, with 14 bases left in between. This CDR3 region has 14 residues. Germline assignment: CDR1 SGHRS and CDR2 YFSETQ. This CDR3 reads CASSWDSMGNEQFF. CDR3 DNA: TGCGCCAGCAGCTGGGATTCGATGGGAAATGAGCAGTTCTTC. Supplemented by reference TRBV5-1 and TRBJ2-1, the full variable domain reads KAGVTQTPRYLIKTRGQQVTLSCSPISGHRSVSWYQQTPGQGLQFLFEYFSETQRNKGNFPGRFSGRQFSNSRSEMNVSTLELGDSALYLCASSWDSMGNEQFFGPGTRLTVL.

Concerning this clonotype: A much bigger clone sits one base away, suggesting this may be a read error. The J gene is TRBJ2-1, the V gene TRBV6-6; TRBD2 might be the D (6 bases). The end of the DNA aligns better with TRBJ2-7, so the J call may be wrong. The CDR3 is made up of 15 amino acids. The germline V gene encodes CDR1 MNHNY and CDR2 SVGAGI (reference sequence). The CDR3: CASQGGQLLNNEQYF. Written as DNA, the CDR3 is TGTGCCAGTCAAGGAGGGCAGCTCCTCAACAATGAGCAGTACTTC.

The chain links TRBV18 to TRBJ2-7, with TRBD1 matching over 10 bases. CDR1 and CDR2 (germline): KGHSH, LQKENI. The trim removed 2 bases at V and 6 bases at J, leaving 4 bases unmatched. The CDR3 consists of 14 residues. CDR3 nucleotides: TGTGCCAGCTCACCATCCGGGACAGGGGCCGAGCAGTACTTC. This gives the protein CASSPSGTGAEQYF. The full variable domain, completed using reference TRBV18 and TRBJ2-7, is NAGVMQNPRHLVRRRGQEARLRCSPMKGHSHVYWYRQLPEEGLKFMVYLQKENIIDESGMPKERFSAEFPKEGPSILRIQQVVRGDSAAYFCASSPSGTGAEQYFGPGTRLTVT.

This clonotype has just a few counts. V usage is TRBV28 and J usage is TRBJ1-6; TRBD1 agrees at 7 bases. Trimming took 7 bases from V and 4 from J; bases not matched to a gene: 7. The germline gives CDR1 MDHEN, CDR2 SYDVKM. This CDR3 has 15 amino acids. CDR3 in amino acids: CASKQGSKYNSPLHF. The CDR3 nucleotides read TGTGCCAGCAAACAGGGGTCGAAGTATAATTCACCCCTCCACTTT.

This clonotype came up a few times. The chain joins TRBV5-1 to TRBJ2-3, with D unclear. The CDR3 has 16 residues. Germline V gene lookup returns CDR1 SGHRS and CDR2 YFSETQ. Trimming pared 6 bases from V and 2 bases from J, leaving 19 bases between. The CDR3 region is CASTVNYRAFTDTQYF. CDR3 nucleotides: TGCGCCAGCACCGTTAACTATCGCGCTTTCACAGATACGCAGTATTTT.

As for this clonotype: A read error is possible here, since a much larger clone lies one base away. The CDR3 region is CATRDTGQNYGYTF. CDR3 in DNA: TGTGCCACCAGGGATACGGGACAGAACTATGGCTACACCTTC. This chain joins TRBV24-1 and TRBJ1-2; 7 bases agree with TRBD1. The CDR3 spans 14 residues. CDR1 is KGHDR and CDR2 is SFDVKD in the germline V gene. After removal of 7 bases from V and 2 bases from J, the junction contained 6 bases not matched to a gene.

Comment on this clonotype: One end of the junction varies from germline; a read error may be responsible. The chain carries TRBV14 and TRBJ2-5; the match to TRBD2 covers 8 bases. The DNA end is a closer match to TRBJ2-7, so the J assignment may be wrong. Germline loops: CDR1 SGHDN, CDR2 FVKESK. This CDR3 spans 13 amino acids. In DNA form, the CDR3 reads TGTACCAGCAGCCAGGGACTAGTTTACGAGCAGTACTTC. The encoded protein is CTSSQGLVYEQYF.

With respect to this clonotype: A much more abundant neighbour one base away suggests this may be a read error. V is TRBV12-3 or TRBV12-4 and J is TRBJ1-2; D not resolved. Trimming cost V 4 bases and J 0 bases, with 3 bases left between them. The length of the CDR3 is 12 residues. The CDR3 is CASSYTNYGYTF. CDR3 in DNA: TGTGCCAGCAGTTATACTAACTATGGCTACACCTTC.

The chain combines TRBV7-9 with TRBJ2-1, with 7 bases matching TRBD1. CDR1 SEHNR and CDR2 FQNEAQ come from the germline V gene (reference sequence). The CDR3 has 16 residues. Trimming removed 5 bases from V and 13 bases from J; junction bases left unmatched: 20. The CDR3: CASSHGQALYQETQFF. CDR3 bases: TGTGCCAGCAGCCACGGACAGGCTTTGTACCAAGAGACCCAGTTCTTC.

This clonotype was counted ten times or more. This chain joins TRBV12-3 or TRBV12-4 and TRBJ2-5; no clear D. The ends were cut back, 6 bases at V and 3 bases at J, with 11 bases in the middle. The CDR3 is 13 residues long. The CDR3 is CASSAGREETQYF. The CDR3 DNA reads as TGTGCCAGCAGCGCTGGACGGGAAGAGACCCAGTACTTC.

As concerns this clonotype: One base away lies a much larger clone, so this may be a sequencing read error. The J gene is TRBJ2-4, the V gene TRBV20-1; a weak D match, TRBD2 (6 bases). With the DNA end fitting TRBJ2-7 better, the J assignment may be wrong. There are 16 residues in the CDR3. Per germline, CDR1 DFQATT and CDR2 SNEGSKA (reference sequence). The CDR3 DNA reads TGCAGTGCTAGGGCTGAACGCGGGACGAGCTCCTACGAGCAGTACTTC. Translating gives CSARAERGTSSYEQYF.

There are a few counts of this clonotype. The chain couples TRBV20-1 to TRBJ2-6; TRBD2 might be the D (6 bases). The V end lost 2 bases, the J end lost 3 bases, and 11 bases lay between the germline ends. The CDR3 extends over 15 amino acids. Germline V gives CDR1 DFQATT, CDR2 SNEGSKA (reference sequence). CDR3 region: CSARFMEGGANVLTF. The DNA of the CDR3 is TGCAGTGCTAGATTCATGGAGGGTGGGGCCAACGTCCTGACTTTC.

V usage is TRBV9 and J usage is TRBJ2-7, with D tentatively TRBD2 (7 bases). Germline V lookup: CDR1 SGDLS, CDR2 YYNGEE. The CDR3 sequence is 16 residues long. V lost 0 bases, J lost 1 base, and 14 bases lay in between. The CDR3 loop is CASSVDQGGGSYEQYF. As DNA, the CDR3 is TGTGCCAGCAGCGTAGATCAGGGAGGGGGGTCCTACGAGCAGTACTTC.

The V call is TRBV11-2, the J call TRBJ2-1, with 8 bases lining up with TRBD2. The germline V gene has CDR1 SGHAT and CDR2 FQNNGV. This CDR3 region has 16 residues. Unmatched junction bases numbered 5, after V lost 1 base and J lost 3 bases. The CDR3 DNA follows: TGTGCCAGCAGCTTAGGGGCTAGCGGGTTCTACAATGAGCAGTTCTTC. Translation: CASSLGASGFYNEQFF.

The chain recombines TRBV29-1 with TRBJ1-4; 9 bases match TRBD1. V trimming: 0 bases; J trimming: 3 bases; junction bases outside the gene matches: 2. In germline, CDR1 is SQVTM, CDR2 ANQGSEA. There are 15 residues in the CDR3. The chain's CDR3 is CSVEDRDRANEKLFF. In DNA form, the CDR3 reads TGCAGCGTTGAAGACCGGGACAGGGCTAATGAAAAACTGTTTTTT.

This clonotype was detected a few times. This chain joins TRBV13 and TRBJ2-1, with 12 bases that match TRBD2. This CDR3 is built from 19 residues. V shed 6 bases, J shed 4 bases, and the junction held 16 bases outside the gene matches. Germline-derived CDR1 and CDR2 are PRHDT and FYEKMQ (reference sequence). Here the CDR3 DNA reads TGTGCCAGCAGACCCCGGACTAGCGGGACCCGGGGGGGATACAATGAGCAGTTCTTC. Translation gives CASRPRTSGTRGGYNEQFF.

The genes are TRBV7-9 and TRBJ2-5, with 7 bases matching TRBD2. The length of the CDR3 is 18 residues. J was trimmed by 9 bases and V by 0 bases; bases with no gene match: 19. The V gene's germline CDR1 is SEHNR and CDR2 FQNEAQ (reference sequence). CDR3 bases: TGTGCCAGCAGCTTAGCGCCGCTACAGAGCGGGAAGGAATCGGCCCAGTACTTC. Translation gives CASSLAPLQSGKESAQYF. The variable domain in full, with the rest retrieved from reference TRBV7-9 and TRBJ2-5, is DTGVSQNPRHKITKRGQNVTFRCDPISEHNRLYWYRQTLGQGPEFLTYFQNEAQLEKSRLLSDRFSAERPKGSFSTLEIQRTEQGDSAMYLCASSLAPLQSGKESAQYFGPGTRLLVL.

The chain is built from TRBV5-1 and TRBJ1-4; possibly TRBD1 for D (5 bases). Deletions cut 1 base from V and 5 bases from J, with 12 bases between. Per germline, CDR1 SGHRS and CDR2 YFSETQ. CDR3 length: 15 residues. The CDR3 region is CASSLSTGRNEKLFF. CDR3 nucleotide sequence: TGCGCCAGCAGCTTGAGCACAGGACGGAATGAAAAACTGTTTTTT.

This clonotype came up a few times. The chain couples TRBV7-9 to TRBJ1-5; tentative D call: TRBD1 (6 bases). Trimming shortened V by 5 bases and J by 3 bases, and 14 bases separated the two germline ends. Germline V gene data show CDR1 as SEHNR and CDR2 as FQNEAQ (reference sequence). The CDR3 sequence is 15 residues long. The CDR3 DNA reads TGTGCCAGCAGCCGGGAAACAGGGTCCAATCAGCCCCAGCATTTT. Amino acids: CASSRETGSNQPQHF.

The rearrangement uses TRBV12-3 or TRBV12-4 and TRBJ1-4, with TRBD1 as a possible D gene (6 bases). CDR3 length: 13 residues. With 7 bases removed from V and 8 bases from J, the gap between germline ends came to 14 bases. CDR3 coding DNA: TGTGCCAGCAACCTCGGACAGACCGAAAAACTGTTTTTT. Encoded protein: CASNLGQTEKLFF.

There are a few counts of this clonotype. The V gene is TRBV20-1, the J gene TRBJ2-5; possible D gene TRBD1, 5 bases. Germline assignment: CDR1 DFQATT and CDR2 SNEGSKA (reference sequence). V lost 0 bases and J lost 5, with 16 bases in between. This CDR3 spans 15 amino acids. This chain's CDR3 is CSARDRDSARETQYF. CDR3 DNA sequence: TGCAGTGCTAGAGATCGAGACAGCGCGAGGGAGACCCAGTACTTC.